Below are 2 T cell receptor beta chains sequenced from a single sample in a study of T cell responses to AZD1222 COVID-19 vaccine. Profiling relied on immunoSEQ multiplex PCR, and the TCRdb table lists in-frame clones only, not all of them. The sample records around 140,000 clones, more than 85% being singletons. This specimen was peripheral blood, taken on day 0 of AZD1222 vaccination. The receptors originated from an adult in good health.

The chain combines TRBV6-2 or TRBV6-3 with TRBJ2-7; D perhaps matches TRBD2 (6 bases). The V end lost 6 bases, the J end lost 2 bases, and 14 bases lay between the germline ends. CDR1 MNHEY and CDR2 SVGEGT come from the germline V gene. This CDR3 is built from 14 residues. CDR3: CASSPGTLTYEQYF. The CDR3 DNA reads TGTGCCAGCAGCCCCGGGACTCTTACCTACGAGCAGTACTTC.

The chain joins TRBV7-2 to TRBJ2-4, with 9 positions matching TRBD1. V was pared by 5 bases and J by 0 bases, with 5 bases of the junction left unmatched. Per germline, CDR1 SGHTA and CDR2 FQGNSA. The CDR3 covers 16 residues. CDR3 DNA sequence: TGTGCCAGCAGCCCAAGGGGACAGGGAGCCAAAAACATTCAGTACTTC. This sequence encodes CASSPRGQGAKNIQYF. The variable domain in full, completed from reference TRBV7-2 and TRBJ2-4, reads GAGVSQSPSNKVTEKGKDVELRCDPISGHTALYWYRQSLGQGLEFLIYFQGNSAPDKSGLPSDRFSAERTGGSVSTLTIQRTQQEDSAVYLCASSPRGQGAKNIQYFGAGTRLSVL.